This T cell receptor (beta chain) was profiled in a study of T cells after yellow fever vaccination. Study results and limitations: Researchers report a weaker secondary response that nonetheless peaked faster, day 5 versus 15.

This CDR3 is built from 11 residues. Germline CDR1 reads SGHRS; CDR2 reads YFSETQ. Trimming stripped 0 bases from V and 6 bases from J, with 1 base between. This clonotype was counted at least ten times. No antigen is known for it. TCRdb recomputed calls from the 5' RACE reads with MiXCR, one row per CDR3 protein. The sample yields about 160,000 distinct CDR3 sequences, under 7.5% seen once. The chain uses TRBV5-1 and TRBJ2-1; D is unclear. This receptor was identified in a young man who received the YFV17D yellow fever vaccine. Sequences were derived from CD4+ T cells sorted from PBMCs, sampled around 5 days after the first yellow fever vaccination. This CDR3 reads CASSLANEQFF. Written as DNA, the CDR3 is TGCGCCAGCAGCTTGGCCAATGAGCAGTTCTTC.